This TCR beta chain is drawn from a study of blood T cell repertoires in COVID-19. Across the study: Some COVID-19 samples were acute and others convalescent; all came from the United States, Italy and Spain. T cells, B-cell-depleted T cells, or PBMCs provided the cDNA or gDNA that served as material.

CDR3 length: 11 amino acids. Germline values: CDR1 SQVTM, CDR2 ANQGSEA. V dropped 1 base and J dropped 7 bases, with 7 bases sitting between them. Sequenced by immunoSEQ multiplex PCR; TCRdb stores in-frame clones only, minus some. The sample consists of roughly 330,000 clones, around 90% of them appearing once. This TCR came from a young man who had recovered from COVID-19. The rearrangement links TRBV29-1 to TRBJ1-1; no firm D call. Source material: peripheral blood. The CDR3 is CSVEVSREAFF. CDR3 nucleotides: TGCAGCGTTGAAGTTAGCCGTGAAGCTTTCTTT.